The next 3 T cell receptor beta chains were all read from a single sample in a study of shared clonotypes between healthy human individuals. TCRdb's table, derived via immunoSEQ multiplex PCR, lists solely in-frame clones and lacks some. The sample comprises about 490,000 clones, 70% to 85% of which are singletons, and approximately 12% rests with the top ten. The sequencing sample was made of PBMCs. The receptors were sampled from a woman aged 35 to 49 in good health. Some clones in this sample may be carry-over from other donors' samples.

The chain combines TRBV11-2 with TRBJ2-1; 9 bases align to TRBD2. This CDR3 spans 15 amino acids. Germline loops: CDR1 SGHAT, CDR2 FQNNGV. With 5 bases clipped from V and 7 bases from J, the junction kept 9 bases outside the gene matches. DNA of the CDR3: TGTGCCAGCAGCCACGGACTAGCGCCCACTAATGAGCAGTTCTTC. Residues: CASSHGLAPTNEQFF.

The chain employs TRBV9 and TRBJ1-5; D remains unclear. CDR3 length equals 13 residues. CDR1 SGDLS and CDR2 YYNGEE come from the germline V gene. The V end lost 2 bases, the J end lost 9 bases, and 12 bases lay between the germline ends. CDR3 in amino acids: CASSVSLSGPQHF. CDR3 DNA sequence: TGTGCCAGCAGCGTCAGTTTAAGTGGGCCCCAGCATTTT.

This clone was seen just once. This chain connects TRBV27 to TRBJ2-1; D gene unclear. V gave up 5 bases and J gave up 1 base, with 12 bases separating them. The CDR3 totals 15 residues. Germline V lookup: CDR1 MNHEY, CDR2 SMNVEV (reference sequence). The CDR3 is CASSPRTRSYNEQFF. In DNA form, the CDR3 reads TGTGCCAGCAGTCCCCGGACCAGATCCTACAATGAGCAGTTCTTC.